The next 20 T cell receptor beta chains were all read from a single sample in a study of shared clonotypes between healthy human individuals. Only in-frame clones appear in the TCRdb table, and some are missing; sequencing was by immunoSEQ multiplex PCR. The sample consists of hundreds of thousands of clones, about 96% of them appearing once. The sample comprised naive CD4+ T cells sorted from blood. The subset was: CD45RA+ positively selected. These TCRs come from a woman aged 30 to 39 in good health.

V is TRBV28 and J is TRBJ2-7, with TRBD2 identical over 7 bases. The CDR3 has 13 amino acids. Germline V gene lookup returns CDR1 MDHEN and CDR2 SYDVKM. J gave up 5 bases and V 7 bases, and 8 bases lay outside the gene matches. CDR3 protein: CASKEGGRDEQYF. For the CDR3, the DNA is TGTGCCAGCAAGGAGGGAGGGCGAGACGAGCAGTACTTC.

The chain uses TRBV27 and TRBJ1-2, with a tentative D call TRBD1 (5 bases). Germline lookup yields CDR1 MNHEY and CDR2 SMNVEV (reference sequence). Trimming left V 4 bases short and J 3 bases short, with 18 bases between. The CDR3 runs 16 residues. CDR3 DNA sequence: TGTGCCAGCAGTTCGATCCGGGGCGGACTGGACTATGGCTACACCTTC. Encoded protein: CASSSIRGGLDYGYTF.

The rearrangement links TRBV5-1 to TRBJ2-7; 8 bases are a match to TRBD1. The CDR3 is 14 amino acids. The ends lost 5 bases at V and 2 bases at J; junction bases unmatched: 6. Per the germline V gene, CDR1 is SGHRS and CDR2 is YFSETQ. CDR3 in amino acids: CASRPGQVPYEQYF. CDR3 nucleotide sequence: TGCGCCAGCAGACCGGGACAGGTCCCCTACGAGCAGTACTTC.

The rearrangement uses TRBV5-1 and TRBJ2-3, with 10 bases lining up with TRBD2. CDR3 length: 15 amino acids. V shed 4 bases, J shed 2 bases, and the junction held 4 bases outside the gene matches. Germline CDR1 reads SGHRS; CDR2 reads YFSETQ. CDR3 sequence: CASSLSGRITDTQYF. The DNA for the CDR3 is TGCGCCAGCAGCCTTAGCGGGAGGATCACAGATACGCAGTATTTT.

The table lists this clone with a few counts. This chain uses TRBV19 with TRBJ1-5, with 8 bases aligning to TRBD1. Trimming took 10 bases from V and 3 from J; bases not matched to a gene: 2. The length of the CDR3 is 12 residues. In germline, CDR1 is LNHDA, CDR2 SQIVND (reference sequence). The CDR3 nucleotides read TGTGCCACCAGGGGGCCCAATCAGCCCCAGCATTTT. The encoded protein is CATRGPNQPQHF.

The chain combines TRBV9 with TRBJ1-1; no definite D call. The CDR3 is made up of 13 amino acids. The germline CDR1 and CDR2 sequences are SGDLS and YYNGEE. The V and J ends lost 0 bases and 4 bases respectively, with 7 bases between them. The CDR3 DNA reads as TGTGCCAGCAGCGTAGATTCATTCACTGAAGCTTTCTTT. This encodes CASSVDSFTEAFF.

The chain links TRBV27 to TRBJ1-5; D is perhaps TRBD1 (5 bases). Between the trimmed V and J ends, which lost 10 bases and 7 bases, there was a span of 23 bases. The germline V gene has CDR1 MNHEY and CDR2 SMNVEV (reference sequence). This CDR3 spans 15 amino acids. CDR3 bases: TGTGCCACCTACATCGGAAAGGGGCTTGTACAGCCCCAGCATTTT. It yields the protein CATYIGKGLVQPQHF.

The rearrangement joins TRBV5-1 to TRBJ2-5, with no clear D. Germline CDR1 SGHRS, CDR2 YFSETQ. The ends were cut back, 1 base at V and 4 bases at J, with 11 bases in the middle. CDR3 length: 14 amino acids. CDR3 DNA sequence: TGCGCCAGCAGCTTGACGTCTAGAGGAGAGACCCAGTACTTC. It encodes CASSLTSRGETQYF.

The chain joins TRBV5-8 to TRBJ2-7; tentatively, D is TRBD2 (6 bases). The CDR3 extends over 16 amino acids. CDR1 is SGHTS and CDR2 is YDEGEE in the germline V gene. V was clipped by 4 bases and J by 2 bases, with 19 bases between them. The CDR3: CASSRFRGLNTYEQYF. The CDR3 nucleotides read TGTGCCAGCAGCAGATTTAGGGGACTCAATACCTACGAGCAGTACTTC.

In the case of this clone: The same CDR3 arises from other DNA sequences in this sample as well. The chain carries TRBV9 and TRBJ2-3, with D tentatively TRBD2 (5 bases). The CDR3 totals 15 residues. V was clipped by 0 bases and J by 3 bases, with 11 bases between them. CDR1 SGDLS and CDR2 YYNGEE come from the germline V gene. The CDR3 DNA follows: TGTGCCAGCAGCGTAGGGAGGTTGGGTACAGATACGCAGTATTTT. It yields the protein CASSVGRLGTDTQYF.

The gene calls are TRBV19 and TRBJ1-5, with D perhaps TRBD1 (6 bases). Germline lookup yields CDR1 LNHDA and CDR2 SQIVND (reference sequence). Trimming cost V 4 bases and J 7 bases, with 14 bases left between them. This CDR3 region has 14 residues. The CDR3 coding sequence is TGTGCCAGTAGTACGACTCAAACAGGGCAGCCCCAGCATTTT. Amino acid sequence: CASSTTQTGQPQHF.

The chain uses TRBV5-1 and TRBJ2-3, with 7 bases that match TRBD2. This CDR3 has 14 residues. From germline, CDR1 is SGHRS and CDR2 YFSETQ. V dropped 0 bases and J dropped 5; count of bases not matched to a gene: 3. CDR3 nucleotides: TGCGCCAGCAGCTTGGATTCGGGGGGAGATACGCAGTATTTT. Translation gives CASSLDSGGDTQYF.

The DNA of the CDR3 is TGTGCCAGCAGCTTACAAAGCGGGAGTTACAATGAGCAGTTCTTC. This sequence encodes CASSLQSGSYNEQFF. V and J are TRBV7-2 and TRBJ2-1, with 8 bases aligning to TRBD2. Germline lookup yields CDR1 SGHTA and CDR2 FQGNSA. The ends lost 2 bases at V and 4 bases at J; junction bases unmatched: 4. This CDR3 contains 15 residues. The full variable domain, its missing parts supplied by reference TRBV7-2 and TRBJ2-1, is GAGVSQSPSNKVTEKGKDVELRCDPISGHTALYWYRQSLGQGLEFLIYFQGNSAPDKSGLPSDRFSAERTGGSVSTLTIQRTQQEDSAVYLCASSLQSGSYNEQFFGPGTRLTVL.

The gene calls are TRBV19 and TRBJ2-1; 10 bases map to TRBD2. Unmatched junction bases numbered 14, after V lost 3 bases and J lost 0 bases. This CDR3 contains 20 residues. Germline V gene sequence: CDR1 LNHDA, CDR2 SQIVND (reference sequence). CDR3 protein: CASSMGASGSLKTSYNEQFF. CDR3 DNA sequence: TGTGCCAGTAGTATGGGGGCTAGCGGGAGCCTAAAGACCTCCTACAATGAGCAGTTCTTC.

The CDR3 protein is CASRGGQTTYEQYF. Here the CDR3 DNA reads TGCGCCAGCAGGGGGGGACAGACCACCTACGAGCAGTACTTC. The chain recombines TRBV10-2 with TRBJ2-7; weak D call: TRBD1 (7 bases). The V gene lost 6 bases and the J gene lost 2 bases, with 14 bases spanning the gap. The length of the CDR3 is 14 residues. Germline assignment: CDR1 WSHSY and CDR2 SAAADI.

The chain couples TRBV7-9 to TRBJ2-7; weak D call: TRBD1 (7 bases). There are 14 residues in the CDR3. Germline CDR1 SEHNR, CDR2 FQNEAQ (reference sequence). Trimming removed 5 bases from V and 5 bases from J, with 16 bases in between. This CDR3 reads CASSGGQGVDEQYF. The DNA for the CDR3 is TGTGCCAGCAGCGGAGGGCAGGGGGTTGACGAGCAGTACTTC.

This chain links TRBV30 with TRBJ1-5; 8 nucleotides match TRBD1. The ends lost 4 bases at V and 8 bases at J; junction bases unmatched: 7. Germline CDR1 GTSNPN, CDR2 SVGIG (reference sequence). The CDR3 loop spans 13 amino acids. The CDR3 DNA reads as TGTGCCTGGAATGGACAGGGAAAGGAGCCCCAGCATTTT. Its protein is CAWNGQGKEPQHF.

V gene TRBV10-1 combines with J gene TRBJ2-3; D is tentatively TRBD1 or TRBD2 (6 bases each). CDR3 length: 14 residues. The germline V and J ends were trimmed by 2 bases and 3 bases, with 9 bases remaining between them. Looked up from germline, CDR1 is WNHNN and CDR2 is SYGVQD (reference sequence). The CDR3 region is CASSEQGRTDTQYF. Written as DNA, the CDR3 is TGCGCCAGCAGTGAGCAGGGGAGGACAGATACGCAGTATTTT.

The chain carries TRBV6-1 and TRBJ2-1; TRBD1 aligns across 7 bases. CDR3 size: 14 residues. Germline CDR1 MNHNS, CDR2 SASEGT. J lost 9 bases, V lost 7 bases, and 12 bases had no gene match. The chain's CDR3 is CASKFGQGDTEQFF. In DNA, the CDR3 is TGTGCCAGCAAGTTCGGGCAGGGGGATACTGAGCAGTTCTTC.

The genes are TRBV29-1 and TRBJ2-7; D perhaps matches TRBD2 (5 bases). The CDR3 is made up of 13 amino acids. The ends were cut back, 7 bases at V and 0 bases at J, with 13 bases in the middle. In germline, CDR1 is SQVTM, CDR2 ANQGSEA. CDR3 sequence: CSAGQRNSYEQYF. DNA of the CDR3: TGCAGCGCGGGCCAGCGGAACTCCTACGAGCAGTACTTC.